This entry lists 15 T cell receptor beta chains sequenced from one sample in a study of T-cell reconstitution after alpha-beta-depleted transplantation in children. The library targeted TCRbeta and was prepared with unique molecular identifiers. TCRdb used MiXCR to reprocess the PCR reads, holding one entry per CDR3 protein. The sample shows hundreds of thousands of distinct CDR3 sequences, around a sixth of them seen only once. The sample in question was PBMCs from the stem cell graft donor, obtained from the stem cell graft. These receptors were taken from a human donor who donated a stem cell graft to a child with acute myeloid leukemia.

This clonotype was picked up many times. This rearrangement joins TRBV20-1 to TRBJ2-1; D is unresolved. Germline CDR1 reads DFQATT; CDR2 reads SNEGSKA (reference sequence). The V and J ends lost 4 bases and 0 bases respectively, with 13 bases between them. This CDR3 is 15 amino acids long. As DNA, the CDR3 is TGCAGTGCTACCTCCGCAGGAGTCTCCTACAATGAGCAGTTCTTC. Translation gives CSATSAGVSYNEQFF.

This clonotype was detected many times. The chain links TRBV20-1 to TRBJ2-3, with a weak D call TRBD2 (7 bases). CDR3 length: 15 residues. Between the trimmed V and J ends, which lost 0 bases and 4 bases, there was a span of 14 bases. CDR1 and CDR2 from the germline V gene are DFQATT and SNEGSKA (reference sequence). This chain's CDR3 is CSARDFRGAADTQYF. CDR3 bases: TGCAGTGCTAGAGATTTTCGGGGGGCGGCAGATACGCAGTATTTT.

This clonotype was observed at least ten times. The chain couples TRBV20-1 to TRBJ1-2, with TRBD1 identical over 7 bases. Germline values: CDR1 DFQATT, CDR2 SNEGSKA (reference sequence). The J segment lost 5 bases and the V segment lost 3 bases, leaving 9 bases of the junction unmatched. The CDR3 runs to 14 residues. The CDR3 region has the DNA TGCAGTGCTAGGATCAGGGGGTTGTATTATGGCTACACCTTC. As protein: CSARIRGLYYGYTF.

The chain uses TRBV29-1 and TRBJ2-1; D is uncertain. Trimming stripped 8 bases from V and 7 bases from J, with 15 bases between. Germline loops: CDR1 SQVTM, CDR2 ANQGSEA. The CDR3 has 12 residues. The CDR3 nucleotides are TGCAGCCTTGGGGATCCTTTTAATGAGCAGTTCTTC. It translates to CSLGDPFNEQFF.

This clonotype was observed many times. J is TRBJ2-7 and V is TRBV5-1; no clear D gene. Trimming pared 5 bases from V and 4 bases from J, leaving 13 bases between. The CDR3 loop spans 13 amino acids. Germline loops: CDR1 SGHRS, CDR2 YFSETQ. CDR3 DNA sequence: TGCGCCAGCAGGGGCCCCGACGCGTACGAGCAGTACTTC. It encodes CASRGPDAYEQYF.

This clonotype was seen at least ten times. V is TRBV5-1 and J is TRBJ2-1, with D tentatively TRBD2 (5 bases). From germline, CDR1 is SGHRS and CDR2 YFSETQ. Trimming removed 2 bases from V and 6 bases from J, with 9 bases in between. This CDR3 comprises 13 residues. This CDR3 reads CASSFTRVNEQFF. DNA of the CDR3: TGCGCCAGCAGCTTCACTAGAGTCAATGAGCAGTTCTTC.

J is TRBJ2-7 and V is TRBV20-1, with 10 positions matching TRBD1. The germline V gene has CDR1 DFQATT and CDR2 SNEGSKA (reference sequence). CDR3 length equals 15 residues. Germline trimming cut 3 bases from V and 7 bases from J; bases unmatched to any gene: 12. This CDR3 reads CSARGPTGGHVEQYF. The CDR3 bases are TGCAGTGCTAGGGGCCCGACAGGGGGCCACGTTGAGCAGTACTTC.

The table lists this clonotype with many counts. The V call is TRBV12-3 or TRBV12-4, the J call TRBJ1-5; no firm D call. V was clipped by 5 bases and J by 3 bases, with 8 bases between them. The CDR3 is 13 residues long. This CDR3 reads CASSAAFNQPQHF. As DNA, the CDR3 is TGTGCCAGCAGTGCGGCTTTCAATCAGCCCCAGCATTTT.

The chain joins TRBV5-6 to TRBJ1-1, with 10 bases that match TRBD1. The CDR3 sequence is 16 residues long. J gave up 4 bases and V 4 bases, and 10 bases lay outside the gene matches. CDR1 is SGHDT and CDR2 is YYEEEE in the germline V gene. This CDR3 is CASSGDRGIWSTEAFF. The CDR3, as DNA: TGTGCCAGCAGCGGGGACAGGGGAATTTGGAGCACTGAAGCTTTCTTT.

This clonotype was seen at least ten times. The chain joins TRBV12-3 or TRBV12-4 to TRBJ2-7; D is ambiguous. V lost 5 bases to trimming and J lost 6 bases, with 11 bases between them. This CDR3 has 12 residues. CDR3 protein: CASSPQSLEQYF. The CDR3 bases are TGTGCCAGCAGTCCCCAGTCCCTCGAGCAGTACTTC.

This clonotype was recorded many times. V gene TRBV13 combines with J gene TRBJ1-1; TRBD1 matches 10 bases. Germline V CDR1 and CDR2: PRHDT, FYEKMQ (reference sequence). This CDR3 has 14 residues. With 5 bases clipped from V and 11 bases from J, the junction kept 11 bases outside the gene matches. DNA for the CDR3: TGTGCCAGCAGCCGCGGGACAGGGGTAGATTCGGCTTTCTTT. It is translated as CASSRGTGVDSAFF.

This clonotype was picked up a small number of times. The chain couples TRBV5-1 to TRBJ2-1, with D possibly being TRBD1 (5 bases). The germline gives CDR1 SGHRS, CDR2 YFSETQ. This CDR3 has 16 amino acids. Between the trimmed V and J ends, which lost 3 bases and 7 bases, there was a span of 20 bases. The CDR3 here is CASSWWVWGARNEQFF. DNA of the CDR3: TGCGCCAGCAGCTGGTGGGTTTGGGGCGCAAGGAATGAGCAGTTCTTC.

J is TRBJ1-6 and V is TRBV5-5; 9 bases are a match to TRBD1. The CDR3 spans 14 residues. J lost 15 bases, V lost 4 bases, and 11 bases had no gene match. Germline assignment: CDR1 SGHKS and CDR2 YYEKEE (reference sequence). The chain's CDR3 is CASSADRGDSRLHF. CDR3 coding DNA: TGTGCCAGCAGCGCGGACAGGGGAGATTCGCGCCTCCACTTT.

This chain links TRBV14 with TRBJ1-2, with a weak D call TRBD1 (6 bases). Germline V gene data show CDR1 as SGHDN and CDR2 as FVKESK. V dropped 8 bases and J dropped 4 bases, with 14 bases sitting between them. The CDR3 covers 13 residues. The DNA of the CDR3 is TGTGCCAGCGGGGGCGCGCTAAGCTATGGCTACACCTTC. Its translation is CASGGALSYGYTF.

The rearrangement links TRBV27 to TRBJ1-5, with D perhaps matching TRBD1 (5 bases). Germline V gene data show CDR1 as MNHEY and CDR2 as SMNVEV (reference sequence). CDR3 size: 16 residues. Trimming shortened V by 5 bases and J by 2 bases, and 16 bases separated the two germline ends. CDR3 sequence (DNA): TGTGCCAGCAGTACCGCGGGGGAGGGACGCAATCAGCCCCAGCATTTT. It encodes CASSTAGEGRNQPQHF.